These 16 T cell receptor beta chains share one sample of origin, sequenced in a study of blood T cell repertoires in COVID-19. Libraries were prepared by immunoSEQ multiplex PCR; TCRdb keeps only in-frame clonotypes and omits some of them. The sample lists around 150,000 clones, 76% occurring once. Sequencing was performed on peripheral blood. The receptors were gathered from an elderly woman with acute or convalescent COVID-19.

This rearrangement joins TRBV7-2 to TRBJ1-2, with D hard to call. There are 14 residues in the CDR3. CDR1 and CDR2 from the germline V gene are SGHTA and FQGNSA. Trimming took 4 bases from V and 8 from J, leaving 17 bases between them. In DNA, the CDR3 is TGTGCCAGCAGCTCGGCGTGGGGAAGGGAGGGCTACACCTTC. Its translation: CASSSAWGREGYTF.

The chain uses TRBV11-2 and TRBJ2-7; 8 bases map to TRBD1. Trimming removed 5 bases from V and 3 bases from J; junction bases left unmatched: 3. Germline-derived CDR1 and CDR2 are SGHAT and FQNNGV. This CDR3 is 13 amino acids long. This CDR3 reads CASSRTGGYEQYF. The DNA of the CDR3 is TGTGCCAGCAGCCGTACAGGGGGCTACGAGCAGTACTTC. The full variable domain, its missing parts supplied by reference TRBV11-2 and TRBJ2-7, is EAGVAQSPRYKIIEKRQSVAFWCNPISGHATLYWYQQILGQGPKLLIQFQNNGVVDDSQLPKDRFSAERLKGVDSTLKIQPAKLEDSAVYLCASSRTGGYEQYFGPGTRLTVT.

The chain uses TRBV6-6 and TRBJ1-5; D is uncertain. The CDR3 runs 14 residues. CDR1 is MNHNY and CDR2 is SVGAGI in the germline V gene (reference sequence). The V end was cut by 2 bases, the J end by 9 bases, with 14 bases between. As DNA, the CDR3 is TGTGCCAGCAGTTACCAGGACGGGGTAGGGCCCCAGCATTTT. Translation: CASSYQDGVGPQHF.

J is TRBJ2-3 and V is TRBV6-4; D possibly corresponds to TRBD1 (5 bases). V was cut by 8 bases and J by 5 bases, with 11 bases left in between. Looked up from germline, CDR1 is MRHNA and CDR2 is SNTAGT. This CDR3 is 12 amino acids long. The CDR3 sequence: CASSNTGDTQYF. In DNA form, the CDR3 reads TGTGCCAGCTCCAATACAGGAGATACGCAGTATTTT.

The J gene is TRBJ1-2, the V gene TRBV3-1 (or the pseudogene TRBV3-2); a possible D gene is TRBD1 (6 bases). Per the germline V gene, CDR1 is LGHDT and CDR2 is YNNKEL (reference sequence). This CDR3 is 14 amino acids long. V was cut by 4 bases and J by 1 base, with 10 bases left in between. The CDR3 coding sequence is TGTGCCAGCAGCCGGACAGCCCTTAACTATGGCTACACCTTC. This sequence encodes CASSRTALNYGYTF.

The rearrangement links TRBV12-5 to TRBJ1-1; no clear D. Germline CDR1 LGHNT, CDR2 FRNRAP. There are 13 residues in the CDR3. Trimming removed 1 base from V and 11 bases from J, with 14 bases in between. Written as DNA, the CDR3 is TGTGCTAGTGGTTTGGGACTCCAACTTCGGGCTTTCTTT. The encoded protein is CASGLGLQLRAFF.

V usage is TRBV11-2 and J usage is TRBJ1-5; 7 bases are a match to TRBD1. The V gene end was trimmed by 5 bases and the J gene end by 3 bases; junction bases not matched to a gene: 4. Germline CDR1 reads SGHAT; CDR2 reads FQNNGV. This CDR3 spans 14 amino acids. The CDR3 reads CASSDGTANQPQHF. CDR3 nucleotide sequence: TGTGCCAGCAGCGACGGGACAGCCAATCAGCCCCAGCATTTT.

V and J are TRBV5-4 and TRBJ2-3; 8 bases map to TRBD2. Trimming at V came to 4 bases and at J to 0 bases, leaving 10 bases not matched to a gene. This CDR3 is 17 amino acids long. The germline CDR1 and CDR2 sequences are SGHNT and YYREEE (reference sequence). Written as DNA, the CDR3 is TGTGCCAGCAGCCGACCGACTAGCGAATCTAGCACAGATACGCAGTATTTT. Translated: CASSRPTSESSTDTQYF.

V is TRBV7-2 and J is TRBJ2-2; TRBD2 agrees at 7 bases. The CDR3 has 16 residues. V dropped 5 bases and J dropped 5; count of bases not matched to a gene: 11. Germline V gives CDR1 SGHTA, CDR2 FQGNSA. The CDR3 loop is CASSRAGEGWTGELFF. DNA of the CDR3: TGTGCCAGCAGCCGTGCGGGGGAAGGGTGGACCGGGGAGCTGTTTTTT.

This sequence joins TRBV7-9 and TRBJ2-1, with 15 bases aligning to TRBD2. CDR3 size: 15 residues. J was trimmed by 8 bases and V by 5 bases; bases with no gene match: 4. Germline V lookup: CDR1 SEHNR, CDR2 FQNEAQ (reference sequence). The CDR3 nucleotides read TGTGCCAGCAGCCTTGGACTAGCGGGAGGGGATGAGCAGTTCTTC. Translation: CASSLGLAGGDEQFF.

V gene TRBV5-1 combines with J gene TRBJ2-5; 7 bases map to TRBD2. Unmatched junction bases numbered 2, after V lost 2 bases and J lost 1 base. The CDR3 is 14 residues long. Germline V gene lookup returns CDR1 SGHRS and CDR2 YFSETQ. Here the CDR3 reads CASSLGTTQETQYF. The CDR3 bases are TGCGCCAGCAGCTTAGGGACTACCCAAGAGACCCAGTACTTC.

On this clone itself: Other DNA sequences in the same sample also yield this CDR3. The chain links TRBV11-2 to TRBJ2-1, with D perhaps matching TRBD1 (6 bases). The CDR3 contains 14 residues. Trimming pared 7 bases from V and 0 bases from J, leaving 10 bases between. Germline V gene sequence: CDR1 SGHAT, CDR2 FQNNGV. In DNA form, the CDR3 reads TGTGCCAGCACCGACAGGAGCTCCTACAATGAGCAGTTCTTC. Amino acid sequence: CASTDRSSYNEQFF.

The chain couples TRBV6-7 to TRBJ2-1, with 9 bases fitting TRBD2. TRBV6-7 falls under the ORF class, with uncertain function. The CDR3 consists of 16 residues. Germline trimming cut 6 bases from V and 4 bases from J; bases unmatched to any gene: 10. The CDR3 bases are TGTGCCAGCAGCCTTTCGAAGGGACTAGCTTACAATGAGCAGTTCTTC. This encodes CASSLSKGLAYNEQFF.

The sample holds one count of this clone. The gene calls are TRBV7-3 and TRBJ2-2; perhaps TRBD2 as D (6 bases). Trimming pared 6 bases from V and 4 bases from J, leaving 18 bases between. Germline lookup yields CDR1 SGHTA and CDR2 FQGTGA. The CDR3 contains 16 residues. CDR3 bases: TGTGCCAGCAGAACCAAAGCGGGCCTGGGCACCGGGGAGCTGTTTTTT. It codes for CASRTKAGLGTGELFF.

The genes are TRBV27 and TRBJ2-1; 11 bases are shared with TRBD2. Germline V gene lookup returns CDR1 MNHEY and CDR2 SMNVEV (reference sequence). V trimming: 3 bases; J trimming: 7 bases; junction bases outside the gene matches: 8. The CDR3 runs 16 residues. The chain's CDR3 is CASSFSSASGRNEQFF. CDR3 in DNA: TGTGCCAGCAGTTTTAGTTCGGCTAGCGGGAGGAATGAGCAGTTCTTC.

The rearrangement uses TRBV6-5 and TRBJ2-3, with D perhaps matching TRBD1 (5 bases). CDR1 is MNHEY, CDR2 SVGAGI, per germline. The ends were cut back, 8 bases at V and 4 bases at J, with 13 bases in the middle. The CDR3 extends over 13 amino acids. CDR3 loop: CASARGTADTQYF. The CDR3 DNA sequence: TGTGCCAGCGCTAGGGGTACCGCAGATACGCAGTATTTT.